This record covers a single T cell receptor (beta chain). The data derive from a study of blood T cell repertoires in COVID-19. About the study: Donors in the United States, Italy and Spain gave samples during acute or convalescent COVID-19.

The method was immunoSEQ multiplex PCR; TCRdb's version includes in-frame clones alone and lacks a portion of them. Of about 130,000 clones listed, nearly 85% are singletons. Germline CDR1 SGHRS, CDR2 YFSETQ. Trimming stripped 3 bases from V and 4 bases from J, with 16 bases between. This CDR3 has 15 residues. The material sequenced was peripheral blood. The rearrangement joins TRBV5-1 to TRBJ2-5; D is perhaps TRBD1 (6 bases). The sequence came from a human donor in a cohort sampled during active COVID-19. The CDR3 region has the DNA TGCGCCAGCAGCTGGGGCAGGGGTGGGTCAGAGACCCAGTACTTC. Translated, it gives CASSWGRGGSETQYF.